The rows below give T cell receptor beta chains drawn from one sample of a study of radiation and T cells in renal cell carcinoma. Assay: immunoSEQ multiplex PCR; the TCRdb copy retains only in-frame clones and omits some. The sample carries some 120,000 clones, over 75% recorded once. This specimen consisted of blood, obtained from a patient whose treatment included radiotherapy and nephrectomy. All receptors derive from a man between 50 and 59 years old with renal cell carcinoma. The CDR3 runs from the conserved cysteine through the conserved F or W. D genes are given only for firm matches. Rows give clone size only sometimes, using once, few, many, or a class for an expanded clone.

J gene: TRBJ1-1; V gene: TRBV28; clone size: .; D gene: .; CDR3 DNA: TGTGCCAGCACCCAATACTACGGGAACACTGAAGCTTTCTTT; CDR3 protein: CASTQYYGNTEAFF
J gene: TRBJ2-7; V gene: TRBV7-9; clone size: .; D gene: TRBD1; CDR3 DNA: TGTGCCAGCAGCTTATCGACAGGGGGTTCTTACGAGCAGTACTTC; CDR3 protein: CASSLSTGGSYEQYF
J gene: TRBJ1-5; V gene: TRBV19; clone size: .; D gene: .; CDR3 DNA: TGTGCCAGTCTCCCGGGACATAGCAATCAGCCCCAGCATTTT; CDR3 protein: CASLPGHSNQPQHF
J gene: TRBJ1-1; V gene: TRBV5-1; clone size: .; D gene: .; CDR3 DNA: TGCGCCAGCAGTAACGGACATACGGACACTGAAGCTTTCTTT; CDR3 protein: CASSNGHTDTEAFF
J gene: TRBJ2-3; V gene: TRBV7-2; clone size: .; D gene: TRBD2; CDR3 DNA: TGTGCCAGCAGCCGGACTAGCGGGGGGTCCCCTATTCGCACAGATACGCAGTATTTT; CDR3 protein: CASSRTSGGSPIRTDTQYF
J gene: TRBJ1-4; V gene: TRBV30; clone size: .; D gene: TRBD1; CDR3 DNA: TGTGCCTGTGTTGCCGGGACAGCTAATGAAAAACTGTTTTTT; CDR3 protein: CACVAGTANEKLFF
J gene: TRBJ2-2; V gene: TRBV5-1; clone size: .; D gene: .; CDR3 DNA: TGCGCCAGCGCTCTGCAGGGCCCGAACACCGGGGAGCTGTTTTTT; CDR3 protein: CASALQGPNTGELFF
J gene: TRBJ2-7; V gene: TRBV19; clone size: .; D gene: .; CDR3 DNA: TGTGCCAGTAGTATAGAGGGTGGCAGGGGATCCGAGCAGTACTTC; CDR3 protein: CASSIEGGRGSEQYF
J gene: TRBJ1-5; V gene: TRBV5-1; clone size: .; D gene: .; CDR3 DNA: TGCGCCAGCAGCTTGAACCCTCAGGGCAAGCCCCAGCATTTT; CDR3 protein: CASSLNPQGKPQHF
J gene: TRBJ2-1; V gene: TRBV19; clone size: .; D gene: TRBD1; CDR3 DNA: TGTGCCAGTAGTATCTCATCGGGACAGCTCTCCTACAATGAGCAGTTCTTC; CDR3 protein: CASSISSGQLSYNEQFF
J gene: TRBJ1-2; V gene: TRBV28; clone size: .; D gene: .; CDR3 DNA: TGTGCCAGCAGTCCAGGGTATGGCTACACCTTC; CDR3 protein: CASSPGYGYTF
J gene: TRBJ2-7; V gene: TRBV5-6; clone size: .; D gene: .; CDR3 DNA: TGTGCCAGCAGCTTGAATGGGGCGGGCTACGAGCAGTACTTC; CDR3 protein: CASSLNGAGYEQYF
J gene: TRBJ1-2; V gene: TRBV27; clone size: .; D gene: .; CDR3 DNA: TGTGCCAGCAGTTTTCGGGGCGGGAATGGCTACACCTTC; CDR3 protein: CASSFRGGNGYTF
J gene: TRBJ1-5; V gene: TRBV2; clone size: once; D gene: .; CDR3 DNA: TGTGCCAGCAGTGTTTCTGGGGTCAATCAGCCCCAGCATTTT; CDR3 protein: CASSVSGVNQPQHF
J gene: TRBJ2-7; V gene: TRBV7-3; clone size: .; D gene: .; CDR3 DNA: TGTGCCAGCAGCCCTCAACAGGGTTACGAGCAGTACTTC; CDR3 protein: CASSPQQGYEQYF
J gene: TRBJ2-5; V gene: TRBV7-9; clone size: .; D gene: TRBD1; CDR3 DNA: TGTGCCAGCAGCTTATCACAGGGGCAAGAGACCCAGTACTTC; CDR3 protein: CASSLSQGQETQYF
J gene: TRBJ1-1; V gene: TRBV19; clone size: few; D gene: TRBD1; CDR3 DNA: TGTGCCAGTAGTATGGGGACAGGGTGGAACACTGAAGCTTTCTTT; CDR3 protein: CASSMGTGWNTEAFF
J gene: TRBJ2-2; V gene: TRBV2; clone size: .; D gene: TRBD2; CDR3 DNA: TGTGCCAGCAGTCCCTCTAGCGGGGAGGGGACCGGGGAGCTGTTTTTT; CDR3 protein: CASSPSSGEGTGELFF
J gene: TRBJ2-1; V gene: TRBV7-9; clone size: .; D gene: .; CDR3 DNA: TGTGCCAGCAGCTCCAGATGGGAGGTTCGGGCCTCCTACAATGAGCAGTTCTTC; CDR3 protein: CASSSRWEVRASYNEQFF
J gene: TRBJ1-5; V gene: TRBV28; clone size: .; D gene: TRBD1; CDR3 DNA: TGTGCCAGCAGTTTACCCGGGACAGTTAATCAGCCCCAGCATTTT; CDR3 protein: CASSLPGTVNQPQHF
J gene: TRBJ1-1; V gene: TRBV30; clone size: once; D gene: .; CDR3 DNA: TGTGCCTGGAGTGTAAGGGACGGCACTGAAGCTTTCTTT; CDR3 protein: CAWSVRDGTEAFF
J gene: TRBJ2-7; V gene: TRBV11-3; clone size: .; D gene: .; CDR3 DNA: TGTGCCAGCAGCTTATACACAGCCTACGAGCAGTACTTC; CDR3 protein: CASSLYTAYEQYF
J gene: TRBJ2-3; V gene: TRBV4-1; clone size: .; D gene: .; CDR3 DNA: TGCGCCAGCAGCCAAGAATCTTTGGGGACTAGCACAGATACGCAGTATTTT; CDR3 protein: CASSQESLGTSTDTQYF
J gene: TRBJ1-2; V gene: TRBV11-2; clone size: .; D gene: .; CDR3 DNA: TGTGCCAGCAGCTTAAACGGACCTAACTATGGCTACACCTTC; CDR3 protein: CASSLNGPNYGYTF